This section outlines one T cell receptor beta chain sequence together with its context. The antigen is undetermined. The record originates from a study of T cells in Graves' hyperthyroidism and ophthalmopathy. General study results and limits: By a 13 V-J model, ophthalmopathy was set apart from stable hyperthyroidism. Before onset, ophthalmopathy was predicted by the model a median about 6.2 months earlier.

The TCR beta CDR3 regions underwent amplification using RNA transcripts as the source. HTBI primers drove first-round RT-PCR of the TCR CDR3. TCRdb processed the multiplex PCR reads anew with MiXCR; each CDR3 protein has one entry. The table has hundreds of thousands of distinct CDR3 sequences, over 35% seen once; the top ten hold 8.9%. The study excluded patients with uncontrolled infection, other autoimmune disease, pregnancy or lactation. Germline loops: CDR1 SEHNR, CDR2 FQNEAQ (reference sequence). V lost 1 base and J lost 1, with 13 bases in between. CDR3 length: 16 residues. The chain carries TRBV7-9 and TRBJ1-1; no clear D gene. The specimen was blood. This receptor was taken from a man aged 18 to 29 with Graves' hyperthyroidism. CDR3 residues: CASSLGLGLGNTEAFF. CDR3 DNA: TGTGCCAGCAGCTTAGGTTTGGGGTTGGGGAACACTGAAGCTTTCTTT.